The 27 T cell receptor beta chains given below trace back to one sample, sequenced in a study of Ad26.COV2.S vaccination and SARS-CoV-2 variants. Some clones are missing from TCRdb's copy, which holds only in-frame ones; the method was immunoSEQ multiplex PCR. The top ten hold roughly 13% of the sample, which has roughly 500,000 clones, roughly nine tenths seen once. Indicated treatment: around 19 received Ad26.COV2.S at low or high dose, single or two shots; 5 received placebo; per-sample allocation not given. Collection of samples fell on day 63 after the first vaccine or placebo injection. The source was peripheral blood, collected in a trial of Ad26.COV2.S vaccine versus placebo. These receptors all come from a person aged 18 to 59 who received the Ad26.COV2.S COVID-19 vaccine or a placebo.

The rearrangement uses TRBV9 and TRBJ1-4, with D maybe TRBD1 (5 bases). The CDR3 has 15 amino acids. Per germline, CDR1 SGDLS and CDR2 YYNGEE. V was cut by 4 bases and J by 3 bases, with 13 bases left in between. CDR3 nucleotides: TGTGCCAGCAGCATTAGTGGGGGGGCTAATGAAAAACTGTTTTTT. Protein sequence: CASSISGGANEKLFF.

CDR3 in amino acids: CASSLDESAAGPTQYF. CDR3 DNA: TGTGCCAGCAGCTTAGACGAGTCAGCCGCTGGCCCCACCCAGTACTTC. V and J are TRBV7-6 and TRBJ2-7, with no clear D. Trimming cost V 1 base and J 10 bases, with 23 bases left between them. Per germline, CDR1 SGHVS and CDR2 FNYEAQ. The CDR3 contains 16 residues.

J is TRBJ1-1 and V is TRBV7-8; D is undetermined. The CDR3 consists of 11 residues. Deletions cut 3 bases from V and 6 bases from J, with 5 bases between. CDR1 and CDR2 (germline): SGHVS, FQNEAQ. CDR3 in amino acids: CASSFYSEAFF. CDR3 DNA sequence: TGTGCCAGCAGCTTTTACTCTGAAGCTTTCTTT.

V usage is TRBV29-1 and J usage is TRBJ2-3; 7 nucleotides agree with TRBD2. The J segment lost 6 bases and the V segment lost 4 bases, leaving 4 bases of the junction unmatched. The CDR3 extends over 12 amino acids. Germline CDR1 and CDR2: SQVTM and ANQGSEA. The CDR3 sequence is CSVGRGSDTQYF. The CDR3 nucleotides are TGCAGCGTTGGTCGCGGGAGTGATACGCAGTATTTT.

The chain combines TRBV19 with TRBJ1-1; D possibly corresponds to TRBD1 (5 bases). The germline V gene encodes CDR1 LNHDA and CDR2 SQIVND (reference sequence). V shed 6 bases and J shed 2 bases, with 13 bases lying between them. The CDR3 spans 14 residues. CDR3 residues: CASRTRAVNTEAFF. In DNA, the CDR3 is TGTGCCAGTAGGACCAGGGCGGTTAACACTGAAGCTTTCTTT. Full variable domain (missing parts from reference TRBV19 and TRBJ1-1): DGGITQSPKYLFRKEGQNVTLSCEQNLNHDAMYWYRQDPGQGLRLIYYSQIVNDFQKGDIAEGYSVSREKKESFPLTVTSAQKNPTAFYLCASRTRAVNTEAFFGQGTRLTVV.

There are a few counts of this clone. CDR3 loop: CASSWKGLAGVNEQFF. The DNA for the CDR3 is TGTGCCAGCAGCTGGAAGGGACTAGCGGGGGTCAATGAGCAGTTCTTC. The chain links TRBV7-6 to TRBJ2-1, with 14 nucleotides matching TRBD2. Germline loops: CDR1 SGHVS, CDR2 FNYEAQ. CDR3 length: 16 residues. V shed 4 bases and J 6 bases; nucleotides not matched to a gene: 5.

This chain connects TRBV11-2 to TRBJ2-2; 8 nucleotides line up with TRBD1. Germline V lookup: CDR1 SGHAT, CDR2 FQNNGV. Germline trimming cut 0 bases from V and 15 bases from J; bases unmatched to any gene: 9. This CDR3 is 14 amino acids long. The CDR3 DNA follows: TGTGCCAGCAGCTTAGATTTGGACAGGGTAGAGTTGTTTTTT. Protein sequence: CASSLDLDRVELFF.

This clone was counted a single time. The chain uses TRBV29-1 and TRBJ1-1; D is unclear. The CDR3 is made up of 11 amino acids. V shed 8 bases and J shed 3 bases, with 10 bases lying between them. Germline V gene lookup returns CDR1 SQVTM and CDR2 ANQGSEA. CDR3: CSMRVYTEAFF. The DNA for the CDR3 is TGCAGCATGAGGGTTTACACTGAAGCTTTCTTT.

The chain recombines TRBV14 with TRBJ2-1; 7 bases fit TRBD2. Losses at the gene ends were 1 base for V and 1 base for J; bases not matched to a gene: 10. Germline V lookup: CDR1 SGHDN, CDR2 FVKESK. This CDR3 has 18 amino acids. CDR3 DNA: TGTGCCAGCAGCCAAGTAGGTGGTTGGGAGGGTTCCTACAATGAGCAGTTCTTC. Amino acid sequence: CASSQVGGWEGSYNEQFF.

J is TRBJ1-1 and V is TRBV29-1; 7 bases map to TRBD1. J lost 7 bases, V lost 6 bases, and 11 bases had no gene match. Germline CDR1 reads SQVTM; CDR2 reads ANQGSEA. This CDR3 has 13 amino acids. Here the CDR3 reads CSVDRVLPLEAFF. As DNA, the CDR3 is TGCAGCGTAGACAGGGTCTTACCGCTTGAAGCTTTCTTT.

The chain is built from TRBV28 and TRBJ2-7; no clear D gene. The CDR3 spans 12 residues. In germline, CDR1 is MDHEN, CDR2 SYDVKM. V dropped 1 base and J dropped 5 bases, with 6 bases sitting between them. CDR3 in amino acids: CASSLYRDEQYF. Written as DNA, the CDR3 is TGTGCCAGCAGTTTATACCGGGACGAGCAGTACTTC. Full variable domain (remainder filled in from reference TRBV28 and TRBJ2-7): DVKVTQSSRYLVKRTGEKVFLECVQDMDHENMFWYRQDPGLGLRLIYFSYDVKMKEKGDIPEGYSVSREKKERFSLILESASTNQTSMYLCASSLYRDEQYFGPGTRLTVT.

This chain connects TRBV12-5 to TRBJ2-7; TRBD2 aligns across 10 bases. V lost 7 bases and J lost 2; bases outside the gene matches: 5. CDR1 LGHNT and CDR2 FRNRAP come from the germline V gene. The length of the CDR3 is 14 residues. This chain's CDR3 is CASDLAGDAYEQYF. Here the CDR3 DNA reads TGTGCTAGTGACCTAGCGGGGGATGCCTACGAGCAGTACTTC.

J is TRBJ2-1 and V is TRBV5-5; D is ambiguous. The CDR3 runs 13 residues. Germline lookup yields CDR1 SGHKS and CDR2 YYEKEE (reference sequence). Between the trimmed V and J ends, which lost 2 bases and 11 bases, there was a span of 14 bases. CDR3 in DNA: TGTGCCAGCAGCTTAGGCCTGAGAGAGAAGCAGTTCTTC. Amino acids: CASSLGLREKQFF.

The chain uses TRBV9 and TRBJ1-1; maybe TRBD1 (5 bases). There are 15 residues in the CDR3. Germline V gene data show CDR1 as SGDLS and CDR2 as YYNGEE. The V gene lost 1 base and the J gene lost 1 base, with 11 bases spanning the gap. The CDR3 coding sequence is TGTGCCAGCAGCGTACGCGGGGCCGAGAACACTGAAGCTTTCTTT. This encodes CASSVRGAENTEAFF.

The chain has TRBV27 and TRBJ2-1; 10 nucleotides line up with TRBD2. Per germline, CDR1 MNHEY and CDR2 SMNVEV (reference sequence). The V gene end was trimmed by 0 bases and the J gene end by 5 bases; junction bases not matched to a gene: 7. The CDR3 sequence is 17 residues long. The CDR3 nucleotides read TGTGCCAGCAGTTTATCGAGGGGACTAGCGAACCACAATGAGCAGTTCTTC. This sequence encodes CASSLSRGLANHNEQFF.

The CDR3 region is CASSQDQQDYGYTF. The CDR3 bases are TGTGCCAGCAGCCAAGACCAACAGGACTATGGCTACACCTTC. This chain links TRBV4-2 with TRBJ1-2; TRBD1 is a possible D gene (5 bases). Germline V gene sequence: CDR1 LGHNA, CDR2 YNFKEQ. The V end lost 0 bases, the J end lost 3 bases, and 8 bases lay between the germline ends. The CDR3 is 14 residues long.

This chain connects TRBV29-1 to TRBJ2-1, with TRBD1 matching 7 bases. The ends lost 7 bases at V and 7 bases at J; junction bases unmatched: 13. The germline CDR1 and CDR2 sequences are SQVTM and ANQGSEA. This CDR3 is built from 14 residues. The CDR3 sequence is CSGVKGGLGNEQFF. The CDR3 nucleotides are TGCAGCGGGGTTAAAGGGGGCCTCGGGAATGAGCAGTTCTTC.

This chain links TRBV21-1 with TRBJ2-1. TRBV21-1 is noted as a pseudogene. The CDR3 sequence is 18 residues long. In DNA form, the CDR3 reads TGTGCCAGCAGCAATGGGGTCCTCGCGGTCTGCTCCTACAATGAGCAGTTCTTC. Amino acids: CASSNGVLAVCSYNEQFF.

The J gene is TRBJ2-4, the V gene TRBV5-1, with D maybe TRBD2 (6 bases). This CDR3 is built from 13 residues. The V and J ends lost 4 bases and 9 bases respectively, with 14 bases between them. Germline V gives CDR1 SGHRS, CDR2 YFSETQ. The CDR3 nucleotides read TGCGCCAGCAGCCCGAGTTTGGAGGGCATTCAGTACTTC. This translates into CASSPSLEGIQYF.

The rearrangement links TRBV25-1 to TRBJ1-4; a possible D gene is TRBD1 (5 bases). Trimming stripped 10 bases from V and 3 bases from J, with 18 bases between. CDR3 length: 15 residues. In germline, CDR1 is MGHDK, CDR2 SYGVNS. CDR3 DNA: TGTGCCACACTAACCTGGGGGAGGGCTAATGAAAAACTGTTTTTT. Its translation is CATLTWGRANEKLFF. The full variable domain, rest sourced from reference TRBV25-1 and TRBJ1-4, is EADIYQTPRYLVIGTGKKITLECSQTMGHDKMYWYQQDPGMELHLIHYSYGVNSTEKGDLSSESTVSRIRTEHFPLTLESARPSHTSQYLCATLTWGRANEKLFFGSGTQLSVL.

CDR3: CASSSRTGGTEAFF. The CDR3 nucleotides are TGTGCCAGCAGCTCCCGGACAGGGGGAACTGAAGCTTTCTTT. V is TRBV11-3 and J is TRBJ1-1, with TRBD1 identical over 10 bases. V lost 4 bases, J lost 5 bases, and 4 bases stayed unmatched. Germline V CDR1 and CDR2: SGHNT, YENEEA. The CDR3 is 14 residues long.

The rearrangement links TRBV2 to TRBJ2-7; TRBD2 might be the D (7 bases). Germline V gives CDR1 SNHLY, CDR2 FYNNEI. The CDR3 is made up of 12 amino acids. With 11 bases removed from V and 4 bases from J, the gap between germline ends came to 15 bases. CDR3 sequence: CAGGAIEYEQYF. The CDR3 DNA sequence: TGTGCCGGGGGGGCTATCGAGTACGAGCAGTACTTC.

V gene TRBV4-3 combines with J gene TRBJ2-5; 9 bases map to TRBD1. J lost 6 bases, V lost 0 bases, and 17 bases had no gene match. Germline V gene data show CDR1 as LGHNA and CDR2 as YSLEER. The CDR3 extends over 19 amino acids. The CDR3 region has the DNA TGCGCCAGCAGCCAAGAAGAAGCAGTGGGGACAGGGATCGTGAAGACCCAGTACTTC. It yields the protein CASSQEEAVGTGIVKTQYF.

CDR3 loop: CASSSRRAGTEAFF. CDR3 nucleotide sequence: TGTGCCAGCAGTTCCCGGAGGGCGGGGACTGAAGCTTTCTTT. V is TRBV27 and J is TRBJ1-1, with no clear D. Trimming pared 4 bases from V and 5 bases from J, leaving 14 bases between. CDR1 and CDR2 from the germline V gene are MNHEY and SMNVEV (reference sequence). The CDR3 runs 14 residues.

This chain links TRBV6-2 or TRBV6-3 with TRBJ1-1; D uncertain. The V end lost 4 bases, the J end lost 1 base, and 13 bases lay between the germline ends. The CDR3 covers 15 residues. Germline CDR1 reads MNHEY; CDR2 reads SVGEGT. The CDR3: CASSSQERQNTEAFF. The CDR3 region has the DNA TGTGCCAGCAGTTCCCAGGAGCGACAGAACACTGAAGCTTTCTTT.

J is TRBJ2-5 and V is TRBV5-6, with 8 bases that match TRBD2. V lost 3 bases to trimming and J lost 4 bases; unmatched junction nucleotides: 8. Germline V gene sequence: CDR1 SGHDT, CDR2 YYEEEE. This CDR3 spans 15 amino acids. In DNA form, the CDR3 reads TGTGCCAGCAGCTCACCTGCCCTAGCGGGAGAGACCCAGTACTTC. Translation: CASSSPALAGETQYF.

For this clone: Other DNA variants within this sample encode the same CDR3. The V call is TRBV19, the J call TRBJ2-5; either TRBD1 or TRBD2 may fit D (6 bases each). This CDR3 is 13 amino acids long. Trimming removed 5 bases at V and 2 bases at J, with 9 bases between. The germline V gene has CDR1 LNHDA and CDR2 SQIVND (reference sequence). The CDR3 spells CASSRRGQETQYF. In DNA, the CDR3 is TGTGCCAGTAGTCGGAGGGGGCAAGAGACCCAGTACTTC.